This T cell receptor (beta chain) was sequenced in a study of CD8 T cells in ankylosing spondylitis. From the 5' RACE reads, TCRdb called clonotypes with MiXCR, one entry per CDR3 protein. The table shows fewer than 400,000 distinct CDR3 sequences, with roughly 15% occurring only once. The CDR3 runs 17 residues. Germline V lookup: CDR1 MNHEY, CDR2 SVGAGI. V gave up 0 bases and J gave up 6 bases; unmatched junction bases: 12. The source of this sequence is a male donor with ankylosing spondylitis or in good health (not recorded which). The chain links TRBV6-5 to TRBJ2-7; 9 bases fit TRBD2. Sequenced input: blood, either unsorted or a sorted T cell fraction (not recorded which). CDR3 nucleotides: TGTGCCAGCAGTTACTCCCCCCTAGCGGGGCCTTTGGGCGAGCAGTACTTC. Residues: CASSYSPLAGPLGEQYF.